The 21 T cell receptor beta chains below come from one sample, sequenced in a study of cytomegalovirus exposure and HLA in healthy donors. TCRdb keeps only in-frame clones here, not all; method: immunoSEQ multiplex PCR. This table has about 200,000 clones, about nine tenths appearing once. The sequenced sample was PBMCs. These receptors were taken from a woman under 30 in good health and CMV-seropositive.

The count of this clone is one. V gene TRBV2 combines with J gene TRBJ2-5, with 7 bases aligning to TRBD2. The CDR3 has 12 residues. Losses at the gene ends were 7 bases for V and 11 bases for J; bases not matched to a gene: 10. Germline values: CDR1 SNHLY, CDR2 FYNNEI. The CDR3 DNA follows: TGTGCCAGCAATCCTAGCGGAGTTACACAGTACTTC. This translates into CASNPSGVTQYF.

The gene calls are TRBV27 and TRBJ1-1, with 7 bases aligning to TRBD1. CDR3 length: 17 amino acids. V lost 8 bases, J lost 1 base, and 16 bases stayed unmatched. Germline V lookup: CDR1 MNHEY, CDR2 SMNVEV (reference sequence). The CDR3 coding sequence is TGTGCCAGCCGTCTATCAGGCCCTGGACAGGCGAACACTGAAGCTTTCTTT. It encodes CASRLSGPGQANTEAFF.

There are a few counts of this clone. The chain carries TRBV7-8 and TRBJ1-1; a weak D match, TRBD1 (5 bases). Germline CDR1 is SGHVS and CDR2 is FQNEAQ. This CDR3 contains 12 residues. Deletions cut 2 bases from V and 8 bases from J, with 9 bases between. The CDR3 DNA reads as TGTGCCAGCAGCTTATGGCAGGGCGAAGCTTTCTTT. Protein sequence: CASSLWQGEAFF.

The chain employs TRBV16 and TRBJ2-7; 7 bases align to TRBD2. This CDR3 comprises 15 residues. The V segment lost 1 base and the J segment 2 bases; nucleotides outside the gene matches: 5. The germline V gene encodes CDR1 KGHSY and CDR2 FQNENV. The CDR3 reads CASSQYSGGTYEQYF. CDR3 coding DNA: TGTGCCAGCAGCCAATACTCGGGAGGAACCTACGAGCAGTACTTC.

The rearrangement links TRBV11-2 to TRBJ2-1; TRBD2 matches 13 bases. V trimming: 1 base; J trimming: 10 bases; junction bases outside the gene matches: 7. This CDR3 is 16 amino acids long. The germline gives CDR1 SGHAT, CDR2 FQNNGV. The CDR3 loop is CASSLGRTSGRSEQFF. The CDR3 DNA reads TGTGCCAGCAGCTTAGGCCGGACTAGCGGGAGATCAGAGCAGTTCTTC. The full variable domain, completed using reference TRBV11-2 and TRBJ2-1, is EAGVAQSPRYKIIEKRQSVAFWCNPISGHATLYWYQQILGQGPKLLIQFQNNGVVDDSQLPKDRFSAERLKGVDSTLKIQPAKLEDSAVYLCASSLGRTSGRSEQFFGPGTRLTVL.

This chain joins TRBV5-6 and TRBJ2-3; 8 bases line up with TRBD2. CDR1 SGHDT and CDR2 YYEEEE come from the germline V gene. V shed 1 base and J 4 bases; nucleotides not matched to a gene: 8. This CDR3 is built from 16 residues. The CDR3 loop reads CASSLWVAGRADTQYF. CDR3 DNA: TGTGCCAGCAGCTTGTGGGTAGCGGGAAGGGCAGATACGCAGTATTTT.

This clone has a single count. This chain joins TRBV2 and TRBJ1-5; the D gene is possibly TRBD1 (5 bases). Germline lookup yields CDR1 SNHLY and CDR2 FYNNEI. The ends were cut back, 5 bases at V and 3 bases at J, with 14 bases in the middle. The CDR3 spans 15 residues. The CDR3 DNA sequence: TGTGCCAGCAGTTACAGGCGACCCCCCAATCAGCCCCAGCATTTT. Translating gives CASSYRRPPNQPQHF.

This chain joins TRBV5-1 and TRBJ2-1, with TRBD2 identical over 10 bases. The length of the CDR3 is 15 residues. CDR1 is SGHRS, CDR2 YFSETQ, per germline. Trimming cost V 1 base and J 6 bases; bases outside gene matches: 4. The CDR3: CASSLWSGRANEQFF. CDR3 coding DNA: TGCGCCAGCAGCTTGTGGAGCGGGAGGGCCAATGAGCAGTTCTTC.

The chain joins TRBV7-9 to TRBJ2-1; 7 bases line up with TRBD1. The CDR3 sequence is 17 residues long. Trimming took 4 bases from V and 6 from J; bases not matched to a gene: 15. The germline V gene encodes CDR1 SEHNR and CDR2 FQNEAQ (reference sequence). For the CDR3, the DNA is TGTGCCAGCAGCTCGAAGTACCGGGACAGAGAATCCAATGAGCAGTTCTTC. Protein product: CASSSKYRDRESNEQFF. The variable domain in full, with the rest retrieved from reference TRBV7-9 and TRBJ2-1, is DTGVSQNPRHKITKRGQNVTFRCDPISEHNRLYWYRQTLGQGPEFLTYFQNEAQLEKSRLLSDRFSAERPKGSFSTLEIQRTEQGDSAMYLCASSSKYRDRESNEQFFGPGTRLTVL.

The rearrangement uses TRBV15 and TRBJ1-4; a weak D match, TRBD1 (5 bases). CDR3 length equals 14 residues. Germline CDR1 LNHNV, CDR2 YYDKDF (reference sequence). V was trimmed by 3 bases and J by 7 bases, leaving 12 bases between them. CDR3 DNA sequence: TGTGCCACCAGCAGGTGGGGGACTGGTGAAAAACTGTTTTTT. Translating it yields CATSRWGTGEKLFF.

This rearrangement joins TRBV2 to TRBJ2-1, with TRBD2 matching over 8 bases. Germline-derived CDR1 and CDR2 are SNHLY and FYNNEI. J gave up 3 bases and V 5 bases, and 6 bases lay outside the gene matches. The CDR3 runs to 15 residues. The CDR3 sequence: CASSPTSGNYNEQFF. Here the CDR3 DNA reads TGTGCCAGCAGTCCAACTAGCGGAAACTACAATGAGCAGTTCTTC.

This clone has just a few counts. CDR3 nucleotide sequence: TGTGCCTGGGGGGGACTAGCGGGACACTACGAGCAGTACTTC. Protein sequence: CAWGGLAGHYEQYF. The rearrangement uses TRBV30 and TRBJ2-7, with 13 bases fitting TRBD2. With 5 bases clipped from V and 3 bases from J, the junction kept 4 bases outside the gene matches. CDR3 length: 14 amino acids. The germline V gene has CDR1 GTSNPN and CDR2 SVGIG (reference sequence).

This clone was counted between two and nine times. The chain joins TRBV4-1 to TRBJ1-1; 9 bases map to TRBD1. The CDR3 sequence is 14 residues long. V was pared by 5 bases and J by 1 base, with 2 bases of the junction left unmatched. From germline, CDR1 is MGHRA and CDR2 YSYEKL. CDR3 coding DNA: TGCGCCAGCAGCATGGGACAGGGGAACACTGAAGCTTTCTTT. This translates into CASSMGQGNTEAFF.

The CDR3 spells CASSQRLGDTEAFF. The CDR3 DNA reads as TGCGCCAGCAGCCAGCGACTAGGGGACACTGAAGCTTTCTTT. V usage is TRBV4-1 and J usage is TRBJ1-1, with D perhaps TRBD1 (5 bases). This CDR3 contains 14 residues. CDR1 is MGHRA and CDR2 is YSYEKL in the germline V gene. V lost 3 bases and J 3 bases, leaving 11 bases between the germline ends.

The chain carries TRBV5-1 and TRBJ2-7, with no clear D. V lost 0 bases to trimming and J lost 6 bases, with 16 bases between them. There are 15 residues in the CDR3. Germline V gives CDR1 SGHRS, CDR2 YFSETQ. In DNA form, the CDR3 reads TGCGCCAGCAGCTTGGTTCGGTCTAGGTTCGGCGAGCAGTACTTC. As protein: CASSLVRSRFGEQYF.

Of note for this clone: At one boundary the junction diverges from the germline segment, which might be a read error. The gene calls are TRBV4-1 and TRBJ1-2, with D uncertain. CDR3 length equals 12 residues. The germline gives CDR1 MGHRA, CDR2 YSYEKL. The chain's CDR3 is CASSQPSDVATF. CDR3 nucleotides: TGCGCCAGCAGCCAACCTTCGGACGTAGCGACTTTC.

In its sample, this clone was seen a few times. This chain uses TRBV19 with TRBJ2-7; 7 nucleotides match TRBD2. This CDR3 has 14 amino acids. The V and J ends lost 5 bases and 2 bases, in that order; junction bases with no gene match: 6. Germline V gene data show CDR1 as LNHDA and CDR2 as SQIVND (reference sequence). CDR3 in DNA: TGTGCCAGTAGTCAGGGACGGGGGGCCTACGAGCAGTACTTC. Encoded protein: CASSQGRGAYEQYF.

This chain connects TRBV19 to TRBJ1-2; the D is unclear. This CDR3 is built from 14 residues. V was cut by 0 bases and J by 8 bases, with 13 bases left in between. The germline V gene encodes CDR1 LNHDA and CDR2 SQIVND (reference sequence). The DNA of the CDR3 is TGTGCCAGTAGTATAGATCCGACTTTGATCGGCTACACCTTC. This gives the protein CASSIDPTLIGYTF.

The gene calls are TRBV13 and TRBJ2-5; 8 bases match TRBD1. V trimming: 5 bases; J trimming: 11 bases; junction bases outside the gene matches: 16. The germline CDR1 and CDR2 sequences are PRHDT and FYEKMQ (reference sequence). The CDR3 spans 15 residues. The CDR3 DNA follows: TGTGCCAGCAGCCCACAGGGGGTTAGGGCGTGGGAGCAGTACTTC. Amino acid sequence: CASSPQGVRAWEQYF.

This sequence joins TRBV29-1 and TRBJ2-7; D may be TRBD1 (5 bases). The CDR3 sequence is 12 residues long. CDR1 SQVTM and CDR2 ANQGSEA come from the germline V gene. The V end was cut by 5 bases, the J end by 9 bases, with 17 bases between. The CDR3 DNA sequence: TGCAGCGTTCAGGGCACATCCCCTGGGCAGTACTTC. Amino acids: CSVQGTSPGQYF.

The V gene is TRBV6-6, the J gene TRBJ2-7, with D unclear. Trimming cost V 6 bases and J 4 bases, with 10 bases left between them. The germline V gene has CDR1 MNHNY and CDR2 SVGAGI (reference sequence). The CDR3 extends over 12 amino acids. The CDR3 coding sequence is TGTGCCAGCAGCGCCCTAGAGTACGAGCAGTACTTC. Translating it yields CASSALEYEQYF.